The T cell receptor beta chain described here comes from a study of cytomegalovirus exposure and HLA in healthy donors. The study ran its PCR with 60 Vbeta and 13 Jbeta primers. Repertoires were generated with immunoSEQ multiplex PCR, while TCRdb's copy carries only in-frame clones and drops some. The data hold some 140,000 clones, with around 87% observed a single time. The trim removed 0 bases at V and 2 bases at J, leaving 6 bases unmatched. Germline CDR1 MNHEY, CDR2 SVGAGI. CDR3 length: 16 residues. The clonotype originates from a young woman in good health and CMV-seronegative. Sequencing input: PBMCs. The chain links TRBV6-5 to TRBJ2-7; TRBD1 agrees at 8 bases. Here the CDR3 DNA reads TGTGCCAGCAGTTACTCGATAGGACAGGGCCCCTACGAGCAGTACTTC. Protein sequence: CASSYSIGQGPYEQYF.